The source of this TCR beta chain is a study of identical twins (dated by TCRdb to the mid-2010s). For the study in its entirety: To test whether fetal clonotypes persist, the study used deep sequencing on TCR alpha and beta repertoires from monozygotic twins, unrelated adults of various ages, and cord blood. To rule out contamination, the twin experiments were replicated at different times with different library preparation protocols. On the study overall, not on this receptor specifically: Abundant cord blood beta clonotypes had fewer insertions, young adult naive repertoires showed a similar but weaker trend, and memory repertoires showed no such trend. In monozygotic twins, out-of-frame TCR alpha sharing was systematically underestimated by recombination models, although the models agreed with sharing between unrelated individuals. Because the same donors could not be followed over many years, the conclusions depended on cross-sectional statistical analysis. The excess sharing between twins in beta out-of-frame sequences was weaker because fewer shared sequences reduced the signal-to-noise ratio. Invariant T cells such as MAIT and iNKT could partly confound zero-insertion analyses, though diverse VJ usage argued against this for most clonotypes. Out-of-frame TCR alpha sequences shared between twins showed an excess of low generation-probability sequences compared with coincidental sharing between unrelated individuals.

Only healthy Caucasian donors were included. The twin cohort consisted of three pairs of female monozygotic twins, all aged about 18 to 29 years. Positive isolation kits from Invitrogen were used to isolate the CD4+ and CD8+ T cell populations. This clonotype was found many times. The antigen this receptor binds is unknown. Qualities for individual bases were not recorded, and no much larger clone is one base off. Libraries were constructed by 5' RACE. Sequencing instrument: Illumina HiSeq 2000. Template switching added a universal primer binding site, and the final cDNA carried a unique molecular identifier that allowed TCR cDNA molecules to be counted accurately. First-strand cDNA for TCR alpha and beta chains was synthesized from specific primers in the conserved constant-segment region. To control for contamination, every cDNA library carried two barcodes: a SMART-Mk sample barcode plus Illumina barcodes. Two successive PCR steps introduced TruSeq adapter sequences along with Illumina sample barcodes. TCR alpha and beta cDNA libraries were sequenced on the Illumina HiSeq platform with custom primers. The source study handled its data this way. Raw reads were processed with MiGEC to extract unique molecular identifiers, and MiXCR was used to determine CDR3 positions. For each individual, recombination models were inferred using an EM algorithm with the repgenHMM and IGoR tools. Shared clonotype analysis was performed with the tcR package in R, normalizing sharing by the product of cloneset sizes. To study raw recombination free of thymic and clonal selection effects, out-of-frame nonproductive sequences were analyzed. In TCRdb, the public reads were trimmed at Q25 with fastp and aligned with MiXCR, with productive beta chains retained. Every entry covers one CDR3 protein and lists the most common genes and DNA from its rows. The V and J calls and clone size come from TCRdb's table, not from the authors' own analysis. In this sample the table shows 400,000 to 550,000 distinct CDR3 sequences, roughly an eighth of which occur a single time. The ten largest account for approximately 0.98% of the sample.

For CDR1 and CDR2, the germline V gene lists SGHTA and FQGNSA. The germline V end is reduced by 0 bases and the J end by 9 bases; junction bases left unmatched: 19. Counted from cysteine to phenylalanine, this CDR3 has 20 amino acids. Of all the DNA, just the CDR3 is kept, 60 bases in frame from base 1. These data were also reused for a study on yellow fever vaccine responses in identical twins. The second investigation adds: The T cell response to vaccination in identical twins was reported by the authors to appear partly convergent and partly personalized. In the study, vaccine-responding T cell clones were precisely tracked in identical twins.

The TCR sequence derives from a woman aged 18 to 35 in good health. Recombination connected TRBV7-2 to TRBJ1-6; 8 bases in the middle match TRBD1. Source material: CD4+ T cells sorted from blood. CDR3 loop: CASSLAIQGTGRVGASPLHF. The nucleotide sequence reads TGTGCCAGCAGCTTAGCAATTCAAGGGACAGGCCGGGTTGGGGCTTCACCCCTCCACTTT. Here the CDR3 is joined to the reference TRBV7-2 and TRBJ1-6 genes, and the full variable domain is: GAGVSQSPSNKVTEKGKDVELRCDPISGHTALYWYRQSLGQGLEFLIYFQGNSAPDKSGLPSDRFSAERTGGSVSTLTIQRTQQEDSAVYLCASSLAIQGTGRVGASPLHFGNGTRLTVT.